The sequence of this T cell receptor beta chain was determined in a study of CXCR3-negative and CXCR3-positive naive CD8 T cells. Study-wide points: For naive cells, CXCR3-negative and CXCR3-positive subsets had similar TRBV-TRBJ usage; for memory cells, usage differed. Similarly elevated diversity marked both naive subsets, with memory CD8+ cells showing far lower diversity. CXCR3-positive naive cells carried more hydrophobic TRB CDR3s than CXCR3-negative ones.

Note on this clonotype: Its antigen is as yet unknown.

Naivety in CD8+ T cells corresponded to a CD45RO-CCR7+CD27+CD95- phenotype. The CDR3 is 11 residues long. Germline V CDR1 and CDR2: GTSNPN, SVGIG (reference sequence). The TRB cDNA libraries were prepared by 5' RACE with UMI labels. TCRdb reanalyzed the 5' RACE reads and collapses them to one entry per CDR3 protein, without DNA. The listing records around 160,000 distinct CDR3 sequences. The TCR sequence derives from a human donor in good health. Some clones in this sample may be carry-over from other donors' samples. The sample consisted of naive CXCR3+ CD8+ T cells from blood. Subset given: CD45RO-CCR7+CD27+CD95- naive CD8+ T cells expressing CXCR3 (TNR3+). The gene calls are TRBV30 and TRBJ2-7; as DNA is missing, the TRBD2 call by TCRdb cannot be tested. The CDR3: CAWRVGGEQCF.